This T cell receptor beta chain was obtained from a study of cytomegalovirus exposure and HLA in healthy donors. General observations from the study: It was reported that TCR beta sequences correctly inferred the HLA-A and HLA-B alleles for most subjects. Confirmation in vitro established that a few CMV-associated chains were specific for CMV antigens.

As regards this clone: The antigen is unknown.

Deletions cut 1 base from V and 2 bases from J, with 16 bases between. From germline, CDR1 is SGHKS and CDR2 YYEKEE (reference sequence). The CDR3 totals 17 residues. Amplification used 60 Vbeta primers and 13 Jbeta primers. The data were produced by immunoSEQ multiplex PCR, yet TCRdb's version contains in-frame clones alone and is incomplete. The table includes 60,000 to 85,000 clones, more than 60% detected once. The sample was PBMCs. The sequence was obtained from a man in his forties or fifties in good health and CMV-seronegative. The chain has TRBV5-5 and TRBJ1-3, with D unresolved. CDR3 loop: CASSLFRARGTGNTIYF. CDR3 sequence (DNA): TGTGCCAGCAGCTTGTTTAGGGCTCGGGGAACTGGAAACACCATATATTTT.